In its sample, the clone carrying this TCR beta chain was seen a few times. Its antigen is currently unknown. Germline-derived CDR1 and CDR2 are MNHEY and SVGAGI. Trimming stripped 0 bases from V and 6 bases from J, with 8 bases between. The CDR3 spans 14 residues. The data are from a study of T cell repertoires in cytomegalovirus infection. On the study more broadly: CMV epitopes used comprised recently identified HLA-C-restricted ones and well-studied HLA-B-restricted ones. Shared public TCR beta signatures pointed to both CMV infection and a matching HLA type. General study results and limits: What dominated the ex vivo response were HLA-C-restricted CMV-specific TCR beta clonotypes. Identification of carriers of CMV plus the relevant HLA was performed using cumulative public TCR beta family frequency.

TCRdb passed the reads through MiXCR, listing each CDR3 protein once. The sample shows fewer than 1,000,000 distinct CDR3 sequences, roughly a third of them seen only once. V gene TRBV6-5 combines with J gene TRBJ2-2, with TRBD2 as a possible D gene (5 bases). The TCR sequence derives from a human donor in good health (CMV status not recorded). Some clones in this sample may be carry-over from other donors' samples. This specimen consisted of cultured CD8+ T cells from PBMCs, obtained from culture after CMV antigen stimulation. Here the CDR3 DNA reads TGTGCCAGCAGTTACTCGAGGGATTCCGGGGAGCTGTTTTTT. This gives the protein CASSYSRDSGELFF.